This TCR beta chain was profiled in a study of CD8 T cells in ankylosing spondylitis. Study conclusions and caveats: Characteristic, it appeared, of ankylosing spondylitis blood was a TCR beta motif of seven or eight highly homologous variants.

Turning to this clonotype: Its antigen is unknown.

Library preparation for TCR beta used quantitative 5'-RACE with molecular barcodes. A single record per CDR3 protein comes from TCRdb applying MiXCR to the 5' RACE reads. The data hold some 130,000 distinct CDR3 sequences, with around 7.9% observed a single time. V was clipped by 5 bases and J by 5 bases, with 18 bases between them. This CDR3 has 15 amino acids. Specimen: blood, either unsorted or a sorted T cell fraction (not recorded which). The gene calls are TRBV12-3 or TRBV12-4 and TRBJ2-5; D tentatively reads TRBD1 or TRBD2 (7 bases each). This clonotype was obtained from a female donor with ankylosing spondylitis or in good health (not recorded which). CDR3: CASSPRGGIGETQYF. CDR3 sequence (DNA): TGTGCCAGCAGTCCCAGGGGGGGAATAGGCGAGACCCAGTACTTC.